What follows describes a single T cell receptor (beta chain). Its antigen has not been determined. No base-level quality is on record; no much larger clone is a single base apart. Spanning cysteine to phenylalanine, the CDR3 consists of 14 amino acids. Of all the DNA, just the CDR3 is kept, 42 bases in frame from base 1. The germline V gene (reference sequence) supplies CDR1 LGHDT and CDR2 YNNKEL. The V end gives up 3 bases and the J end 6 bases, leaving 7 bases in the junction not matched to a gene. This record belongs to a study of T cell responses to AZD1222 COVID-19 vaccine (dated by TCRdb to about 2021). Describing the broader study: Because spike-specific TCR depth and breadth did not differ between the two schedules, AZD1222 recipients who got a second dose at roughly 4 weeks were pooled with those who got a second dose at roughly 12 weeks. A total of about 240 trial participants underwent TCR sequencing, of whom about 210 received two doses of AZD1222 and approximately 25 received two doses of the MenACWY control vaccine. Enrollment into the trials was organized by age into subgroups of 18-55, 56-69 and 70-plus years, and those subgroups contained roughly 140, 27 and 60 TCR-sequenced participants, respectively. Broad study findings and their caveats: CD4 TCRs associated with the vaccine covered the entire spike protein, and the dominant responses were in regions 160-218 and 743-854. Conclusions about previously exposed vaccinees are limited, since just six AZD1222 recipients were seropositive for SARS-CoV-2 at baseline. Nearly half of unique spike-specific TCRs reportedly recognized epitopes outside regions mutated in the B.1.351 and B.1.1.7 variants. Participants were mostly white British and included more females than males, and it was suggested by the authors that clonal diversity may have been underestimated. The 56-69-year group was small, and its depth increase did not reach significance, likely because of low power. Because no samples from the day 14 peak response were available, repertoires could be characterized only after the peak T cell response. After two AZD1222 doses, both the breadth and the depth of spike-specific TCRs were significantly higher than at day 0 and than in MenACWY recipients.

The sample's time point label, decoded: baseline before first vaccination. Vaccinee samples were obtained from the UK trials COV001 and COV002, which included a single-blind randomized controlled phase 2/3 trial of AZD1222 (ChAdOx1 nCoV-19) in healthy adults. For TCRbeta chain sequencing, PBMC samples were collected from trial participants at day 0 and at day 28 after the second dose. The CDR3 regions of human TCRbeta chains were analyzed by immunosequencing. The authors processed their data as follows. TCRs in the repertoires were compared against a reference library of SARS-CoV-2-specific TCRs that had been generated with the MIRA antigen-specificity platform. Breadth meant the fraction of unique TCRs that were SARS-CoV-2-associated, whereas depth meant the fraction of total T cells that were SARS-CoV-2-associated. Each spike-specific TCR was assigned to its reactive spike region and to a CD4 or CD8 class using the MIRA data. Log10-transformed breadth and depth values were compared by one-way ANOVA with Sidak's multiple comparisons tests. TCRdb re-hosts the immuneACCESS table, in-frame sequences only. Its copies lack some clones; in the studies checked, an unresolved V gene accounts for under half of them, and the cause for the rest is not known. V, J and clone size reflect that table, while D and trimming were determined from the DNA. For this sample there are around 95,000 clones; around 89% appear just once. 1.8% of the sample goes to the ten largest clones.

The material was peripheral blood, obtained on day 0 of AZD1222 vaccination. This sequence was found in an adult in good health. The chain was built from TRBV3-1 (or the pseudogene TRBV3-2) and TRBJ1-1, with 7 middle bases fitting TRBD1. In nucleotide form, the sequence is TGTGCCAGCAGCCAGGCAGGGGGTATGGCTGAAGCTTTCTTT. Its translation is CASSQAGGMAEAFF.